Reported below is one TCR beta chain. As yet, its antigen is unknown. The CDR3 totals 12 residues. Losses at the gene ends were 10 bases for V and 4 bases for J; bases not matched to a gene: 7. The germline gives CDR1 SGHRS, CDR2 YFSETQ. The study ran its PCR with 60 Vbeta and 13 Jbeta primers. Generated by immunoSEQ multiplex PCR, the TCRdb table keeps only in-frame clones and is missing some. The data hold around 99,000 clones, with 81% observed a single time. The sample belongs to a study of cytomegalovirus exposure and HLA in healthy donors. The study, taken as a whole, reports: TRBV6-2, TRBV6-3 and other indistinguishable V segments were excluded.

The gene calls are TRBV5-1 and TRBJ1-2, with 7 bases matching TRBD1. The sample comprised PBMCs. The receptor comes from a woman in her 30s in good health and CMV-seronegative. CDR3 in amino acids: CASRRDSYGYTF. The CDR3 DNA follows: TGCGCCTCCCGCCGGGACAGCTATGGCTACACCTTC.